Listed below are T cell receptor beta chains from one sample, sequenced in a study of regulatory T cells in long-lasting Graves disease. One entry per CDR3 protein, called by TCRdb with MiXCR from the multiplex PCR reads. The data contain almost 350,000 distinct CDR3 sequences, around 20% of them singletons. Sequencing used peripheral blood mononuclear cells (PBMCs), obtained when the disease was refractory, from a patient treated with antithyroid drugs. These receptors were collected from a female donor with Graves disease. Both conserved end residues are part of each CDR3. Each record gives: D gene, J gene, clone size, V gene, CDR3 protein, CDR3 DNA. D genes are given only for firm matches. A clone size is listed for some rows: how often the clone was seen (once, few, many), or a class if it is expanded.

>NA|TRBJ2-7|NA|TRBV18
CASSPSNYEQYF
TGTGCCAGCTCACCTTCAAACTACGAGCAGTACTTC
>NA|TRBJ2-2|NA|TRBV7-9
CASRPTRRLDTGELFF
TGTGCCAGCAGGCCTACTAGGCGTCTGGACACCGGGGAGCTGTTTTTT
>NA|TRBJ1-5|many|TRBV30
CAWSRSNQPQHF
TGTGCCTGGAGCAGAAGCAATCAGCCCCAGCATTTT
>TRBD1|TRBJ1-2|NA|TRBV18
CASSPRTGHGYTF
TGTGCCAGCTCACCCCGGACAGGCCACGGCTACACCTTC
>NA|TRBJ2-5|NA|TRBV20-1
CSARKEIQYF
TGCAGTGCTAGAAAGGAGATCCAGTACTTC
>NA|TRBJ1-2|many|TRBV6-5
CASSYLGSGYGYTF
TGTGCCAGCAGTTACTTGGGGTCGGGCTATGGCTACACCTTC
>TRBD2|TRBJ2-7|NA|TRBV5-1
CASTPLAGVSEQYF
TGCGCCAGCACCCCACTAGCGGGAGTGTCAGAGCAGTACTTC
>TRBD1|TRBJ1-1|many|TRBV6-1
CASIGQAGAPMNTEAFF
TGTGCCAGCATTGGACAGGCAGGGGCCCCCATGAACACTGAAGCTTTCTTT
>NA|TRBJ2-7|many|TRBV12-3/TRBV12-4
CASSFVHSYEQYF
TGTGCCAGCAGTTTCGTGCATTCCTACGAGCAGTACTTC
>NA|TRBJ2-7|NA|TRBV7-9
CASSFEGSYEQYF
TGTGCCAGCAGCTTCGAGGGATCCTACGAGCAGTACTTC
>NA|TRBJ1-2|few|TRBV3-1
CASSGLGKGYTF
TGTGCCAGCAGCGGCTTAGGGAAAGGCTACACCTTC
>NA|TRBJ2-2|NA|TRBV6-9
CASSFVGNTGELFF
TGTGCCAGCAGTTTTGTAGGGAACACCGGGGAGCTGTTTTTT
>TRBD1|TRBJ2-1|NA|TRBV5-1
CASSWGTANEQFF
TGCGCCAGCAGCTGGGGGACAGCCAATGAGCAGTTCTTC
>NA|TRBJ2-4|NA|TRBV5-1
CAGSLQGNKNIQYF
TGCGCCGGCAGCTTGCAGGGGAACAAAAACATTCAGTACTTC
>NA|TRBJ1-4|few|TRBV6-1
CASSEVRTPLKLFF
TGTGCCAGCAGTGAAGTTCGGACCCCGTTAAAACTGTTTTTT
>TRBD1|TRBJ1-1|many|TRBV28
CASSQSPGQGSHTEAFF
TGTGCCAGCAGTCAGTCACCGGGACAGGGATCGCACACTGAAGCTTTCTTT
>TRBD1|TRBJ2-4|many|TRBV28
CASSPPSGTGTF
TGTGCCAGCAGTCCCCCTTCCGGGACAGGGACCTTC
>NA|TRBJ2-7|few|TRBV19
CASSIARGLYEQYF
TGTGCCAGTAGTATAGCGCGGGGGCTCTACGAGCAGTACTTC
>NA|TRBJ2-2|many|TRBV6-5
CASSYDYGPRDTGELFF
TGTGCCAGCAGTTACGACTACGGACCAAGGGACACCGGGGAGCTGTTTTTT
>NA|TRBJ2-7|NA|TRBV18
CASSPRGTPSYEQYF
TGTGCCAGCTCACCACGGGGGACGCCCTCCTACGAGCAGTACTTC
>TRBD1|TRBJ1-2|NA|TRBV4-3
CASSQPGGRDYGYAF
TGCGCCAGCAGCCAACCAGGGGGCCGGGACTATGGCTACGCCTTC
>NA|TRBJ1-5|NA|TRBV27
CASSYGDSNQPQHF
TGTGCCAGCAGTTATGGGGATAGCAATCAGCCCCAGCATTTT
>NA|TRBJ1-6|NA|TRBV4-1
CASSQTIKGFGSPLHF
TGCGCCAGCAGCCAAACAATAAAAGGGTTCGGTTCACCCCTCCACTTT
>NA|TRBJ2-3|few|TRBV7-8
CASSLPLFALLDTQYF
TGTGCCAGCAGCTTACCTTTGTTCGCTTTGCTAGATACGCAGTATTTT
>NA|TRBJ1-1|many|TRBV5-1
CASSLDLMNTEAFF
TGCGCCAGCAGCTTGGACCTCATGAACACTGAAGCTTTCTTT
>NA|TRBJ1-1|many|TRBV18
CASSRTSNTEAFF
TGTGCCAGCTCTCGCACGAGCAACACTGAAGCTTTCTTT
>TRBD2|TRBJ2-1|NA|TRBV20-1
CSARETSGGLQFF
TGCAGTGCTAGAGAGACTAGCGGGGGCCTCCAGTTCTTC
>NA|TRBJ1-5|NA|TRBV28
CASSLAAGRVYQPQHF
TGTGCCAGCAGTTTAGCGGCTGGCAGGGTCTATCAGCCCCAGCATTTT
>NA|TRBJ2-3|few|TRBV11-3
CASSLTGSRGTDTQYF
TGTGCCAGCAGCTTAACGGGGTCGCGTGGCACAGATACGCAGTATTTT
>NA|TRBJ1-1|NA|TRBV5-1
CASSLVWAESMNTEAFF
TGCGCCAGCAGCTTGGTGTGGGCAGAGAGTATGAACACTGAAGCTTTCTTT
>NA|TRBJ1-1|few|TRBV7-9
CASSPSKGSPREAFF
TGTGCCAGCAGCCCAAGCAAGGGGTCACCCCGAGAAGCTTTCTTT
>NA|TRBJ1-1|many|TRBV20-1
CSAGTGNTEAFF
TGCAGTGCGGGCACAGGGAACACTGAAGCTTTCTTT